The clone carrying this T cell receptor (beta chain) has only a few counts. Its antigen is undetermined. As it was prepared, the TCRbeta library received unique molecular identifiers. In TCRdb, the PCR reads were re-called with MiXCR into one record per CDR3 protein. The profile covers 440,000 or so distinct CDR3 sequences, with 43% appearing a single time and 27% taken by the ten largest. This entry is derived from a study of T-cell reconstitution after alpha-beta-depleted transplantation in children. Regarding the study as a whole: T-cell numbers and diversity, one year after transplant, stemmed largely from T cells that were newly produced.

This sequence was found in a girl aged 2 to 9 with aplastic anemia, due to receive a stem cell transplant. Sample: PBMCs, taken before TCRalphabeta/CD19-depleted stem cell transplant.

The CDR3 is CASSKTLGEQFF. The CDR3 DNA reads TGTGCCAGCAGCAAGACTTTGGGTGAGCAGTTCTTC. The rearrangement uses TRBV11-2 and TRBJ2-1; no firm D call. Germline-derived CDR1 and CDR2 are SGHAT and FQNNGV. The CDR3 is made up of 12 amino acids. Trimming stripped 5 bases from V and 9 bases from J, with 11 bases between.